This note documents a single T cell receptor (beta chain) sequence. This clone was seen a few times. Its antigen remains unidentified. The record has no base qualities; no much larger clone is one base away. In light of the paper, this sample's time point label describes: progressive disease on ibrutinib. For TCR beta library preparation, roughly 2 micrograms of genomic DNA were extracted from the cryopreserved PBMCs. Longitudinal blood samples from CLL patients on ibrutinib monotherapy underwent high-throughput TCR beta sequencing. The patients took part in an open-label, single-center phase 2 trial of ibrutinib monotherapy. The goal of deep resolution MiSeq sequencing was a depth between 1 in 1 million and 1 in 200,000 T cells, and coverage averaged 10x per clonotype. The immunoSEQ hsTCRB Kit was used to generate the TCR beta libraries. On the study's bioinformatics: ImmunoSEQ Data Assistant and ImmunoSEQ Analyzer were used for data analysis, and V, D and J genes were assigned according to IMGT definitions. Clonality, which ranges from 0 to 1, was calculated by subtracting the normalized Shannon entropy of productive rearrangement frequencies from one. Only overrepresented clonotypes making up at least 0.05% of each patient's repertoire were included in the public clonotype analysis. Some 13 age-matched healthy donor repertoires from immuneACCESS served as clonality controls. Entries here come from immuneACCESS through TCRdb and include only in-frame sequences with V and J called. Some clones fail to appear in such tables; in the studies checked, an unresolved V gene covers under half of the shortfall, and the cause of the remainder is unknown. The V and J calls and clone size were taken over from that table, and D and trimming were inferred from the DNA. This sample comprises approximately 67,000 clones, over 75% of them detected only once. Clones ranked in the top ten supply roughly 8% of the sample.

This entry belongs to a study of cytotoxic CD8 clonotypes in ibrutinib-treated CLL (dated by TCRdb to about 2021). Regarding the research as a whole: The cohort was composed of ten to eleven relapsed/refractory and roughly 14 treatment-naive patients; IGHV unmutated status was identified in 17 patients. Partial responses were observed in about 25 patients and complete responses in 2; after a median follow-up of around 68 months, remission was maintained in roughly 15 patients and progression was observed in roughly twelve. The response samples were drawn at a median of roughly twelve months into treatment, with a range of roughly 6 to 36 months. An average of around 250,000 productive templates and tens of thousands of productive rearrangements was obtained per sample. Longitudinal samples were obtainable from 26 of the 86 participants in the trial. Cryopreserved peripheral blood mononuclear cells were collected at three points: before therapy, at response, and at either sustained remission or disease progression. Every remission and progressive disease sample was obtained while ibrutinib was still being received by the patients. Broader findings and caveats from the paper: Public clonotypes were rare and either shrank or stayed stable during treatment, and the rise in clonality at ibrutinib response reflected expansion of private clonotypes. Clonality increased at ibrutinib response, stayed stable in sustained remission, and fell back toward baseline at progression. Baseline clonality was found to be higher than that of age-matched healthy donors and was strongly correlated with circulating CD8+ T-cell counts. Sustained-remission and progressing patients did not have matched sampling times, and lymph node repertoires were not examined.

The germline V gene (reference sequence) provides CDR1 GTSNPN and CDR2 SVGIG. From its cysteine to its phenylalanine, the CDR3 spans 13 amino acids. Only CDR3 DNA remains: 39 bases, in frame from the first base. V has 7 bases trimmed and J has 7 bases trimmed; junction bases matching no gene number 13. The chain joins TRBV30 to TRBJ2-7, with 7 bases matching TRBD1. This receptor was identified in a human donor with chronic lymphocytic leukemia. The sample was PBMCs, taken at disease progression, from a patient treated with ibrutinib. The DNA sequence is TGTGCCTCCGATGGGGACAGCACTACGGAGCAGTACTTC. It translates to CASDGDSTTEQYF.